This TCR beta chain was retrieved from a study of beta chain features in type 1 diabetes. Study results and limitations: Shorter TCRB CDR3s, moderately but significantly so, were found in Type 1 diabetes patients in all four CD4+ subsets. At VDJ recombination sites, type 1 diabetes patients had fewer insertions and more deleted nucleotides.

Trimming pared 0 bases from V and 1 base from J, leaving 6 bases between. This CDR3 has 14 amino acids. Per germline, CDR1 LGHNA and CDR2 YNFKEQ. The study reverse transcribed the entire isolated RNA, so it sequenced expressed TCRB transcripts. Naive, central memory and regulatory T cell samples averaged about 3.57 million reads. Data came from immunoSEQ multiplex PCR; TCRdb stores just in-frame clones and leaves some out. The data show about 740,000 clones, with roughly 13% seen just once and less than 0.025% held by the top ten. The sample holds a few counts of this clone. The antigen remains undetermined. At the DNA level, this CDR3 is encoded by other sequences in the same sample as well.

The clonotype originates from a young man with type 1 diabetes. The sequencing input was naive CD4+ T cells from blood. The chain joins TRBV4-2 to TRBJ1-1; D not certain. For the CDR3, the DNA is TGTGCCAGCAGCCAAGAGGGAAGGAACACTGAAGCTTTCTTT. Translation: CASSQEGRNTEAFF.